A selection of T cell receptor beta chains follows, all from one sample in a study of post-analysis software for immune sequencing data. Via MiXCR, TCRdb re-called the PCR reads, giving one row per CDR3 protein. Found here are hundreds of thousands of distinct CDR3 sequences, about 44% of them singletons; the top ten hold 1.5% to 2%. Sequenced material: blood. These receptors were collected from a girl aged 5 to 17 with multiple sclerosis. The CDR3 runs from the conserved cysteine through the conserved F or W. Fields, in order: D gene, clone size, V gene, J gene, CDR3 DNA, CDR3 protein. D genes are given only for firm matches. For some rows the clone size is stated as once, few or many, or as a class when expanded; others skip it.

D gene: TRBD2
clone size: NA
V gene: TRBV13
J gene: TRBJ2-1
CDR3 DNA: TGTGCCAGCAGTTCGACTAGCGGGGACTACAATGAGCAGTTCTTC
CDR3 protein: CASSSTSGDYNEQFF

D gene: TRBD1
clone size: once
V gene: TRBV12-3/TRBV12-4
J gene: TRBJ2-5
CDR3 DNA: TGTGCCAGCAGTCCTCCGGGACAGGCTAAGGCCCAGTACTTC
CDR3 protein: CASSPPGQAKAQYF

D gene: NA
clone size: NA
V gene: TRBV6-5
J gene: TRBJ2-4
CDR3 DNA: TGTGCCAGCCGAGGGGGATCTGGGAACATTCAGTACTTC
CDR3 protein: CASRGGSGNIQYF

D gene: NA
clone size: NA
V gene: TRBV6-5
J gene: TRBJ1-5
CDR3 DNA: TGTGCCAGCAGTTACTCAGCGACAGGTCCTTTCGGCAATCAGCCCCAGCATTTT
CDR3 protein: CASSYSATGPFGNQPQHF

D gene: TRBD2
clone size: NA
V gene: TRBV20-1
J gene: TRBJ2-7
CDR3 DNA: TGCAGTGCTAGTGGGCGGGAGCCCCCCTACGAGCAGTACTTC
CDR3 protein: CSASGREPPYEQYF

D gene: TRBD1
clone size: few
V gene: TRBV5-1
J gene: TRBJ2-7
CDR3 DNA: TGCGCCAGCAGCTTTAGGACAGGGTCCTACGAGCAGTACTTC
CDR3 protein: CASSFRTGSYEQYF

D gene: NA
clone size: NA
V gene: TRBV25-1
J gene: TRBJ2-3
CDR3 DNA: TGTGCCAGCAGTACAGGAGATACGCAGTATTTT
CDR3 protein: CASSTGDTQYF

D gene: TRBD1
clone size: NA
V gene: TRBV4-3
J gene: TRBJ2-4
CDR3 DNA: TGCGCCAGCAGCCGCAGACAGGGGACGCCAAACATTCAGTACTTC
CDR3 protein: CASSRRQGTPNIQYF

D gene: NA
clone size: few
V gene: TRBV12-3/TRBV12-4
J gene: TRBJ2-7
CDR3 DNA: TGTGCCAGCAGTCTCAATGCAGGGAGCTCCTACGAGCAGTACTTC
CDR3 protein: CASSLNAGSSYEQYF

D gene: NA
clone size: NA
V gene: TRBV5-1
J gene: TRBJ2-3
CDR3 DNA: TGCGCCAGCAGCTTTGTGTGGGGCACAGATACGCAGTATTTT
CDR3 protein: CASSFVWGTDTQYF

D gene: NA
clone size: NA
V gene: TRBV12-3/TRBV12-4
J gene: TRBJ2-1
CDR3 DNA: TGTGCCAGCAGTTTACCCTGGAATGAGCAGTTCTTC
CDR3 protein: CASSLPWNEQFF

D gene: NA
clone size: NA
V gene: TRBV6-2/TRBV6-3
J gene: TRBJ2-1
CDR3 DNA: TGTGCCAGCAGTTACAACAGCGGGCGATACAATGAGCAGTTCTTC
CDR3 protein: CASSYNSGRYNEQFF

D gene: TRBD2
clone size: NA
V gene: TRBV7-2
J gene: TRBJ2-1
CDR3 DNA: TGTGCCAGCACCTGGACTAGCGGGACCTACAATGAGCAGTTCTTC
CDR3 protein: CASTWTSGTYNEQFF

D gene: TRBD1
clone size: NA
V gene: TRBV4-2
J gene: TRBJ1-2
CDR3 DNA: TGTGCCAGCAGCCAACCGGACAGGCCTAACTATGGCTACACCTTC
CDR3 protein: CASSQPDRPNYGYTF

D gene: TRBD2
clone size: NA
V gene: TRBV10-2
J gene: TRBJ2-1
CDR3 DNA: TGCGCCAGCAGTGAGTCGGGACTAGCATTCTACAATGAGCAGTTCTTC
CDR3 protein: CASSESGLAFYNEQFF

D gene: TRBD1
clone size: NA
V gene: TRBV30
J gene: TRBJ1-1
CDR3 DNA: TGTGCCTGGAGAACCGGGACAGGGAGTGGGGTGTACACTGAAGCTTTCTTT
CDR3 protein: CAWRTGTGSGVYTEAFF

D gene: TRBD2
clone size: NA
V gene: TRBV20-1
J gene: TRBJ2-7
CDR3 DNA: TGCAGTGCTAGAGATCTGACTAGCGCGCGCCACCATCCCTACGAGCAGTACTTC
CDR3 protein: CSARDLTSARHHPYEQYF

D gene: TRBD2
clone size: NA
V gene: TRBV20-1
J gene: TRBJ2-1
CDR3 DNA: TGCAGTGCTAGAGATGGGACTAGCATCGCGGTAAATGAGCAGTTCTTC
CDR3 protein: CSARDGTSIAVNEQFF

D gene: TRBD1
clone size: few
V gene: TRBV7-3
J gene: TRBJ2-3
CDR3 DNA: TGTGCCAGCAGTCGACAGGGGCGCGGAGATACGCAGTATTTT
CDR3 protein: CASSRQGRGDTQYF

D gene: TRBD2
clone size: few
V gene: TRBV30
J gene: TRBJ2-5
CDR3 DNA: TGTGCCTGGGAGCCTAGCGGGGGGCGGGCGGAGACCCAGTACTTC
CDR3 protein: CAWEPSGGRAETQYF

D gene: NA
clone size: NA
V gene: TRBV6-5
J gene: TRBJ2-6
CDR3 DNA: TGTGCCAGCACAAATGGCGTGGGCTCTGGGGCCAACGTCCTGACTTTC
CDR3 protein: CASTNGVGSGANVLTF

D gene: TRBD1
clone size: NA
V gene: TRBV27
J gene: TRBJ2-7
CDR3 DNA: TGTGCCAGCAGTTCAGACCAAACAGGGGGCTACGAGCAGTACTTC
CDR3 protein: CASSSDQTGGYEQYF

D gene: TRBD1
clone size: NA
V gene: TRBV4-1
J gene: TRBJ2-7
CDR3 DNA: TGCGCCAGCAGCCAAGTGGGGACAGGGCGGACCTACGAGCAGTACTTC
CDR3 protein: CASSQVGTGRTYEQYF

D gene: TRBD2
clone size: NA
V gene: TRBV12-3/TRBV12-4
J gene: TRBJ2-5
CDR3 DNA: TGTGCCAGCAGTTTAGCCTGGACTAGCGGGAGAGAGACCCAGTACTTC
CDR3 protein: CASSLAWTSGRETQYF

D gene: TRBD1
clone size: NA
V gene: TRBV12-3/TRBV12-4
J gene: TRBJ1-2
CDR3 DNA: TGTGCCAGCAGCCCCGGGACAGGGGCTCCTGGCGAAGGCTACACCTTC
CDR3 protein: CASSPGTGAPGEGYTF

D gene: TRBD1
clone size: few
V gene: TRBV20-1
J gene: TRBJ1-4
CDR3 DNA: TGCAGTGCTAGCCCCTTGCAGGGGGTATATGAAAAACTGTTTTTT
CDR3 protein: CSASPLQGVYEKLFF

D gene: NA
clone size: few
V gene: TRBV12-3/TRBV12-4
J gene: TRBJ2-7
CDR3 DNA: TGTGCCAGCACCCGGGGCGAGAGGGGGTACGAGCAGTACTTC
CDR3 protein: CASTRGERGYEQYF

D gene: NA
clone size: NA
V gene: TRBV29-1
J gene: TRBJ2-6
CDR3 DNA: TGCAGCGTCGGATACTCTGGGGCCAACGTCCTGACTTTC
CDR3 protein: CSVGYSGANVLTF

D gene: NA
clone size: once
V gene: TRBV6-6
J gene: TRBJ2-1
CDR3 DNA: TGTGCCAGCAGCCTCCAGACTCCCAATGGGCAGTTCTTC
CDR3 protein: CASSLQTPNGQFF

D gene: TRBD2
clone size: many
V gene: TRBV7-9
J gene: TRBJ2-1
CDR3 DNA: TGTGCCAGCAGCTTGGGGACTAGCAATGAGCAGTTCTTC
CDR3 protein: CASSLGTSNEQFF

D gene: TRBD1
clone size: few
V gene: TRBV5-6
J gene: TRBJ1-5
CDR3 DNA: TGTGCCAGCAGCCATGGGACAGGGGATCAGCCCCAGCATTTT
CDR3 protein: CASSHGTGDQPQHF

D gene: TRBD1
clone size: NA
V gene: TRBV24-1
J gene: TRBJ2-1
CDR3 DNA: TGTGCCACCAGTGATCGAACCGGGACAGGGAATGAGCAGTTCTTC
CDR3 protein: CATSDRTGTGNEQFF

D gene: NA
clone size: NA
V gene: TRBV29-1
J gene: TRBJ2-1
CDR3 DNA: TGCAGCGTTGAACAACAGGATTTCTACAATGAGCAGTTCTTC
CDR3 protein: CSVEQQDFYNEQFF

D gene: TRBD2
clone size: NA
V gene: TRBV3-1
J gene: TRBJ2-1
CDR3 DNA: TGTGCCAGCAGCCAATTTAGCGGGGGGTCCAATGAGCAGTTCTTC
CDR3 protein: CASSQFSGGSNEQFF

D gene: NA
clone size: NA
V gene: TRBV6-4
J gene: TRBJ2-5
CDR3 DNA: TGTGCCAGCAGCCAAAATCTAGCGTCCGGAGAGACCCAGTACTTC
CDR3 protein: CASSQNLASGETQYF

D gene: TRBD1
clone size: NA
V gene: TRBV4-2
J gene: TRBJ1-1
CDR3 DNA: TGTGCCAGCAGCCAAGATTGGGCACAGGGGGGGACTGAAGCTTTCTTT
CDR3 protein: CASSQDWAQGGTEAFF

D gene: NA
clone size: few
V gene: TRBV9
J gene: TRBJ2-5
CDR3 DNA: TGTGCCAGCAGCGTTCGACCGGCGGAGACCCAGTACTTC
CDR3 protein: CASSVRPAETQYF

D gene: NA
clone size: NA
V gene: TRBV7-9
J gene: TRBJ2-5
CDR3 DNA: TGTGCCAGCAGCTTACAGTGGGGGAAAGAGACCCAGTACTTC
CDR3 protein: CASSLQWGKETQYF

D gene: NA
clone size: NA
V gene: TRBV3-1
J gene: TRBJ1-1
CDR3 DNA: TGTGCCAGCAGCCAAGATCGGGGCGTTTTGAACACTGAAGCTTTCTTT
CDR3 protein: CASSQDRGVLNTEAFF

D gene: TRBD2
clone size: few
V gene: TRBV24-1
J gene: TRBJ2-3
CDR3 DNA: TGTGCCACCAGTGACCCGACTAGCGTTGGGGAAGATACGCAGTATTTT
CDR3 protein: CATSDPTSVGEDTQYF

D gene: NA
clone size: few
V gene: TRBV3-1
J gene: TRBJ2-5
CDR3 DNA: TGTGCCAGCAGCCTCTTTGGAGAGACCCAGTACTTC
CDR3 protein: CASSLFGETQYF

D gene: NA
clone size: NA
V gene: TRBV6-5
J gene: TRBJ2-1
CDR3 DNA: TGTGCCAGCAGAAAACGCGGGACGTTCGACAATGAGCAGTTCTTC
CDR3 protein: CASRKRGTFDNEQFF

D gene: NA
clone size: NA
V gene: TRBV6-6
J gene: TRBJ2-5
CDR3 DNA: TGTGCCAGCGGCTCCGATTACAAGCAGTACTTC
CDR3 protein: CASGSDYKQYF

D gene: NA
clone size: NA
V gene: TRBV10-3
J gene: TRBJ2-3
CDR3 DNA: TGTGCCATCAGTGAGCGGCCGGGGGCAGGAGATACGCAGTATTTT
CDR3 protein: CAISERPGAGDTQYF

D gene: TRBD1
clone size: few
V gene: TRBV7-9
J gene: TRBJ2-1
CDR3 DNA: TGTGCCAGCAGCCCTGACAGGGAAGGTGAGCAGTTCTTC
CDR3 protein: CASSPDREGEQFF

D gene: TRBD1
clone size: NA
V gene: TRBV5-1
J gene: TRBJ2-7
CDR3 DNA: TGCGCCAGCAGCGTTCGTCCGGGACAGGCTTCCTACGAGCAGTACTTC
CDR3 protein: CASSVRPGQASYEQYF

D gene: NA
clone size: NA
V gene: TRBV7-2
J gene: TRBJ2-3
CDR3 DNA: TGTGCCAGCAGCTTAGGGGGCCGCGGGCAGGCCACAGATACGCAGTATTTT
CDR3 protein: CASSLGGRGQATDTQYF

D gene: NA
clone size: NA
V gene: TRBV6-5
J gene: TRBJ2-7
CDR3 DNA: TGTGCCAGCAGTCCCTCTCCCGGCAGGGCCCACGAGCAGTACTTC
CDR3 protein: CASSPSPGRAHEQYF

D gene: NA
clone size: NA
V gene: TRBV6-5
J gene: TRBJ1-2
CDR3 DNA: TGTGCCAGCAGTTACGAGAATGGCTACACCTTC
CDR3 protein: CASSYENGYTF

D gene: TRBD1
clone size: few
V gene: TRBV10-3
J gene: TRBJ2-1
CDR3 DNA: TGTGCCATCAGTGAGTCGAGGGGGCTCGACAATGAGCAGTTCTTC
CDR3 protein: CAISESRGLDNEQFF

D gene: NA
clone size: few
V gene: TRBV20-1
J gene: TRBJ2-7
CDR3 DNA: TGCAGTGCTAGAGATTACCAGGGGGGGACGTACGAGCAGTACTTC
CDR3 protein: CSARDYQGGTYEQYF

D gene: TRBD1
clone size: NA
V gene: TRBV12-3/TRBV12-4
J gene: TRBJ1-2
CDR3 DNA: TGTGCCAGCAGTCTGGGACAGGGGGGCTTTAGAGGCTACACCTTC
CDR3 protein: CASSLGQGGFRGYTF

D gene: NA
clone size: NA
V gene: TRBV29-1
J gene: TRBJ2-2
CDR3 DNA: TGCAGCGTCCCAGCCAACACCGGGGAGCTGTTTTTT
CDR3 protein: CSVPANTGELFF

D gene: NA
clone size: few
V gene: TRBV4-1
J gene: TRBJ1-4
CDR3 DNA: TGCGCCAGCAGCCGAAGTACGGACAGCAAATATAGGAAACTGTTTTTT
CDR3 protein: CASSRSTDSKYRKLFF

D gene: TRBD1
clone size: NA
V gene: TRBV12-3/TRBV12-4
J gene: TRBJ1-1
CDR3 DNA: TGTGCCAGCAGTTTAGAAGGGGGCGGAGGGAACACTGAAGCTTTCTTT
CDR3 protein: CASSLEGGGGNTEAFF